This TCR beta chain stems from a study of blood T cell repertoires in COVID-19. The data were produced by immunoSEQ multiplex PCR, yet TCRdb's version contains in-frame clones alone and is incomplete. The sample has under 300,000 clones, 91% seen once. The CDR3 has 14 residues. V was clipped by 2 bases and J by 2 bases, with 10 bases between them. CDR1 and CDR2 from the germline V gene are SEHNR and FQNEAQ (reference sequence). Sequenced input: PBMCs or T cells enriched from blood (not recorded which). J is TRBJ2-7 and V is TRBV7-9; tentatively, D is TRBD1 (6 bases). The sequence derives from a human donor in a cohort exposed to, infected with or recovered from COVID-19 (not recorded which). The donor label of this sample is uncertain. The CDR3 protein is CASSLHTGTYEQYF. CDR3 bases: TGTGCCAGCAGCTTACACACAGGGACCTACGAGCAGTACTTC.